Following are 21 T cell receptor beta chains from one sample sequenced in a study of T cell responses to AZD1222 COVID-19 vaccine. Method: immunoSEQ multiplex PCR; TCRdb's copy keeps in-frame clones and lacks some. The table has some 97,000 clones, approximately 87% seen once. This material consisted of peripheral blood, taken on day 0 of AZD1222 vaccination. Receptors were obtained from an adult in good health.

The V call is TRBV3-1 (or the pseudogene TRBV3-2), the J call TRBJ2-5; D is tentatively TRBD1 or TRBD2 (6 bases each). CDR1 and CDR2 from the germline V gene are LGHDT and YNNKEL (reference sequence). The V gene lost 1 base and the J gene lost 2 bases, with 20 bases spanning the gap. The CDR3 is 18 residues long. The CDR3 sequence: CASSQVRWGQGTQETQYF. The CDR3, as DNA: TGTGCCAGCAGCCAAGTACGCTGGGGGCAGGGGACTCAAGAGACCCAGTACTTC.

This clone was found once. This rearrangement joins TRBV28 to TRBJ1-3, with 7 bases lining up with TRBD1. V lost 5 bases and J lost 5; bases outside the gene matches: 6. CDR3 length equals 14 residues. In germline, CDR1 is MDHEN, CDR2 SYDVKM. CDR3 region: CASSEAGGRNTIYF. In DNA, the CDR3 is TGTGCCAGCAGTGAGGCAGGGGGTAGAAACACCATATATTTT.

In its sample, this clone is medium-sized. V gene TRBV4-3 combines with J gene TRBJ1-2; 8 positions agree with TRBD1. J gave up 3 bases and V 3 bases, and 6 bases lay outside the gene matches. There are 15 residues in the CDR3. The germline CDR1 and CDR2 sequences are LGHNA and YSLEER. The CDR3 loop is CASSQSGQVDYGYTF. For the CDR3, the DNA is TGCGCCAGCAGCCAGTCGGGACAGGTCGACTATGGCTACACCTTC.

V and J are TRBV29-1 and TRBJ1-1; TRBD1 matches 9 bases. This CDR3 is 11 amino acids long. The ends lost 7 bases at V and 11 bases at J; junction bases unmatched: 8. The germline gives CDR1 SQVTM, CDR2 ANQGSEA. Written as DNA, the CDR3 is TGCAGCGCGGCGGACAGGGGCTCGGCTTTCTTT. This codes for CSAADRGSAFF. Drawing the rest from reference TRBV29-1 and TRBJ1-1, the complete variable domain is SAVISQKPSRDICQRGTSLTIQCQVDSQVTMMFWYRQQPGQSLTLIATANQGSEATYESGFVIDKFPISRPNLTFSTLTVSNMSPEDSSIYLCSAADRGSAFFGQGTRLTVV.

This chain joins TRBV3-1 (or the pseudogene TRBV3-2) and TRBJ2-6; D is uncertain. This CDR3 has 13 residues. CDR1 and CDR2 from the germline V gene are LGHDT and YNNKEL (reference sequence). The V end lost 7 bases, the J end lost 0 bases, and 4 bases lay between the germline ends. CDR3 DNA: TGTGCCAGCACCCGCTCTGGGGCCAACGTCCTGACTTTC. Residues: CASTRSGANVLTF.

The chain has TRBV6-5 and TRBJ2-7; D uncertain. The CDR3 spans 15 residues. V lost 5 bases and J 4 bases, leaving 18 bases between the germline ends. Germline V gene lookup returns CDR1 MNHEY and CDR2 SVGAGI. CDR3 DNA sequence: TGTGCCAGCAGTCACCAACCGACAATGATTTACGAGCAGTACTTC. This sequence encodes CASSHQPTMIYEQYF.

This rearrangement joins TRBV29-1 to TRBJ1-2, with D possibly being TRBD1 (6 bases). The V and J ends lost 5 bases and 5 bases respectively, with 18 bases between them. This CDR3 has 14 amino acids. From germline, CDR1 is SQVTM and CDR2 ANQGSEA. The CDR3 DNA follows: TGCAGCGTTCAACCGACAGGAACTCCTTATGGCTACACCTTC. The encoded protein is CSVQPTGTPYGYTF.

The chain links TRBV27 to TRBJ2-3, with D perhaps given as TRBD1 or TRBD2 (5 bases each). The CDR3 sequence is 14 residues long. From germline, CDR1 is MNHEY and CDR2 SMNVEV (reference sequence). The V and J ends lost 4 bases and 7 bases respectively, with 15 bases between them. The CDR3 protein is CASSSRGRGNTQYF. CDR3 nucleotide sequence: TGTGCCAGCAGTTCCCGGGGCCGAGGGAATACGCAGTATTTT.

The CDR3 region has the DNA TGTGCCAGCAGCTTCCCAGGGTGGAACACTGAAGCTTTCTTT. This encodes CASSFPGWNTEAFF. The rearrangement uses TRBV11-1 and TRBJ1-1; D is possibly TRBD1 (5 bases). The length of the CDR3 is 14 residues. V was cut by 3 bases and J by 1 base, with 9 bases left in between. Germline values: CDR1 SGHAT, CDR2 FQDESV (reference sequence).

This chain joins TRBV6-5 and TRBJ2-3; 8 nucleotides match TRBD2. V dropped 0 bases and J dropped 0; count of bases not matched to a gene: 2. CDR1 and CDR2 from the germline V gene are MNHEY and SVGAGI. CDR3 length: 16 amino acids. The CDR3, as DNA: TGTGCCAGCAGTTACTCCCAGCGGGGGAGCACAGATACGCAGTATTTT. Protein: CASSYSQRGSTDTQYF.

This clone is a singleton in its sample. The chain's CDR3 is CASSQGDRSYEQYF. The CDR3, as DNA: TGTGCCAGCAGCCAGGGGGATCGATCCTACGAGCAGTACTTC. V usage is TRBV4-2 and J usage is TRBJ2-7; D tentatively reads TRBD1 or TRBD2 (5 bases each). The CDR3 contains 14 residues. Germline V gene lookup returns CDR1 LGHNA and CDR2 YNFKEQ. V gave up 3 bases and J gave up 1 base, with 10 bases separating them.

J is TRBJ2-5 and V is TRBV2, with D possibly matching TRBD2 (6 bases). The CDR3 spans 15 residues. Germline loops: CDR1 SNHLY, CDR2 FYNNEI. V lost 8 bases, J lost 2 bases, and 18 bases lay in between. CDR3 loop: CASGKGGADQETQYF. CDR3 sequence (DNA): TGTGCCAGCGGAAAAGGAGGGGCAGATCAAGAGACCCAGTACTTC.

This sequence joins TRBV27 and TRBJ2-3, with D unresolved. Looked up from germline, CDR1 is MNHEY and CDR2 is SMNVEV (reference sequence). The CDR3 loop spans 14 amino acids. Trimming shortened V by 3 bases and J by 2 bases, and 9 bases separated the two germline ends. The CDR3 DNA reads as TGTGCCAGCAGTTTTGGTCCTTACACAGATACGCAGTATTTT. Protein: CASSFGPYTDTQYF.

The V call is TRBV5-1, the J call TRBJ1-4, with 11 bases that match TRBD1. V shed 1 base, J shed 8 bases, and the junction held 7 bases outside the gene matches. Germline CDR1 is SGHRS and CDR2 is YFSETQ. The CDR3 is 16 residues long. CDR3 nucleotide sequence: TGCGCCAGCAGCTTGTCAGCCGGGACAGGGGGGGAAAAACTGTTTTTT. This encodes CASSLSAGTGGEKLFF.

This clone was observed a handful of times. The chain recombines TRBV19 with TRBJ1-5; D might be TRBD1 (5 bases). Germline V lookup: CDR1 LNHDA, CDR2 SQIVND (reference sequence). Trimming pared 4 bases from V and 5 bases from J, leaving 15 bases between. There are 15 residues in the CDR3. The CDR3 DNA reads as TGTGCCAGTAGTACCTATCCAGGGCCCGATCAGCCCCAGCATTTT. Its translation is CASSTYPGPDQPQHF. Looking up the rest from reference TRBV19 and TRBJ1-5 gives the full variable domain: DGGITQSPKYLFRKEGQNVTLSCEQNLNHDAMYWYRQDPGQGLRLIYYSQIVNDFQKGDIAEGYSVSREKKESFPLTVTSAQKNPTAFYLCASSTYPGPDQPQHFGDGTRLSIL.

The J gene is TRBJ1-2, the V gene TRBV6-4; D gene ambiguous. The CDR3 loop spans 15 amino acids. The V gene's germline CDR1 is MRHNA and CDR2 SNTAGT. V shed 6 bases and J shed 0 bases, with 14 bases lying between them. The CDR3 DNA is TGTGCCAGCAGGTTAGAGGGTCTTCCTAACTATGGCTACACCTTC. This translates into CASRLEGLPNYGYTF.

This clone was counted a single time. The rearrangement links TRBV7-9 to TRBJ2-5; D may be TRBD2 (5 bases). Germline V gene sequence: CDR1 SEHNR, CDR2 FQNEAQ (reference sequence). The CDR3 consists of 13 residues. V was clipped by 2 bases and J by 2 bases, with 6 bases between them. The CDR3 spells CASSLRLQETQYF. CDR3 nucleotides: TGTGCCAGCAGCTTACGACTACAAGAGACCCAGTACTTC.

The rearrangement uses TRBV6-5 and TRBJ1-5; D possibly corresponds to TRBD1 (6 bases). Germline CDR1 and CDR2: MNHEY and SVGAGI. Trimming took 7 bases from V and 6 from J, leaving 13 bases between them. This CDR3 is 13 amino acids long. CDR3 in amino acids: CASKGQGSQPQHF. The CDR3 DNA is TGTGCCAGCAAGGGGCAGGGGAGTCAGCCCCAGCATTTT.

This clone turned up a few times. This rearrangement joins TRBV27 to TRBJ1-2, with a possible D match to TRBD1 (6 bases). CDR3 length: 13 amino acids. V was pared by 3 bases and J by 6 bases, with 11 bases between. In germline, CDR1 is MNHEY, CDR2 SMNVEV (reference sequence). CDR3 DNA: TGTGCCAGCAGTTTTCAACAGGGAGATGGCTACACCTTC. Protein: CASSFQQGDGYTF.

This chain uses TRBV6-5 with TRBJ1-2; D is perhaps TRBD1 (5 bases). V gave up 6 bases and J gave up 8 bases, with 16 bases separating them. Looked up from germline, CDR1 is MNHEY and CDR2 is SVGAGI. The CDR3 length is 13 residues. The DNA of the CDR3 is TGTGCCAGCAGCAGAGGGACGGGTAGAGGCTACACCTTC. This encodes CASSRGTGRGYTF.

This clone appeared once. V usage is TRBV30 and J usage is TRBJ1-6, with D possibly being TRBD1 (5 bases). Trimming pared 0 bases from V and 7 bases from J, leaving 13 bases between. The CDR3 loop spans 15 amino acids. The V gene's germline CDR1 is GTSNPN and CDR2 SVGIG (reference sequence). CDR3 sequence (DNA): TGTGCCTGGAGTGTACGAGGGGCAGGGAATTCACCCCTCCACTTT. Encoded protein: CAWSVRGAGNSPLHF.